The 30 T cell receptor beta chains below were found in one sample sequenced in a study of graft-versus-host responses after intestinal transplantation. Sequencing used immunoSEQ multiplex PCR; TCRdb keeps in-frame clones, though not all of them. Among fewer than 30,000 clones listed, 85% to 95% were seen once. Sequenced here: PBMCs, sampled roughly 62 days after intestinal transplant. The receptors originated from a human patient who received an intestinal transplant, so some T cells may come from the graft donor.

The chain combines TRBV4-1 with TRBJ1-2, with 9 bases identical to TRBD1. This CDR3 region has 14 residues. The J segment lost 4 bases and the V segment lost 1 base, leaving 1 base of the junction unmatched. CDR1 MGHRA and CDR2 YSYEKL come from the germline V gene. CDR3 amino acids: CASSQVGQGYGYTF. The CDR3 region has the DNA TGCGCCAGCAGCCAAGTGGGACAGGGCTATGGCTACACCTTC.

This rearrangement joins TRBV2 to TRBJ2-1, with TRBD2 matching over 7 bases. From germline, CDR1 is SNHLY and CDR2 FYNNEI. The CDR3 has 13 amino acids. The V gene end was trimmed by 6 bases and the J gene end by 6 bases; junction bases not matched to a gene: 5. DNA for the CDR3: TGTGCCAGCAGGGGGCGGGAGCTCAATGAGCAGTTCTTC. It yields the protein CASRGRELNEQFF.

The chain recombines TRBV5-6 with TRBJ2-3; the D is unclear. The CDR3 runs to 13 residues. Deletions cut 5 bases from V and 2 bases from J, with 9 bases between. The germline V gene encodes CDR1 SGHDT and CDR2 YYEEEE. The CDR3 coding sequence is TGTGCCAGCAGACGCCAGGCCACAGATACGCAGTATTTT. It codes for CASRRQATDTQYF. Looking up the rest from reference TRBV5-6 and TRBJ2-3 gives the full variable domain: DAGVTQSPTHLIKTRGQQVTLRCSPKSGHDTVSWYQQALGQGPQFIFQYYEEEERQRGNFPDRFSGHQFPNYSSELNVNALLLGDSALYLCASRRQATDTQYFGPGTRLTVL.

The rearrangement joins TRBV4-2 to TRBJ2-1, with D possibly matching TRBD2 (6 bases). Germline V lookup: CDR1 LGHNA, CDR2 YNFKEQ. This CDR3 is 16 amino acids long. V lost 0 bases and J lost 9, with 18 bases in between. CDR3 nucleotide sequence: TGTGCCAGCAGCCAAGATCCGGGGGACGTTTATAGTGAGCAGTTCTTC. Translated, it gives CASSQDPGDVYSEQFF.

CDR3 in amino acids: CASSAHGAGRTGELFF. CDR3 DNA: TGTGCCAGCAGCGCCCACGGAGCGGGGAGAACCGGGGAGCTGTTTTTT. The genes are TRBV7-3 and TRBJ2-2; 7 bases align to TRBD2. This CDR3 is 16 amino acids long. Germline CDR1 SGHTA, CDR2 FQGTGA. Germline trimming cut 5 bases from V and 5 bases from J; bases unmatched to any gene: 11.

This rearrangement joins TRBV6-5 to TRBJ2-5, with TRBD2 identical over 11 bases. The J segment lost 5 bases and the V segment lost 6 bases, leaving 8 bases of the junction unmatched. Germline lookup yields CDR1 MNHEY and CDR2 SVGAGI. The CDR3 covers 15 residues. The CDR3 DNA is TGTGCCAGCAGAAACATAGCGGGGGGGCGTGAGACCCAGTACTTC. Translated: CASRNIAGGRETQYF.

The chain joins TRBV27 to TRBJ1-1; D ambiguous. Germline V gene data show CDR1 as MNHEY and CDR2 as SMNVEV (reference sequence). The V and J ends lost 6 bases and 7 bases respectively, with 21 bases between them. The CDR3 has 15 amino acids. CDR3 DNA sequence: TGTGCCAGCAGATCCATCGACATTCTGGATGATGAAGCTTTCTTT. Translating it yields CASRSIDILDDEAFF.

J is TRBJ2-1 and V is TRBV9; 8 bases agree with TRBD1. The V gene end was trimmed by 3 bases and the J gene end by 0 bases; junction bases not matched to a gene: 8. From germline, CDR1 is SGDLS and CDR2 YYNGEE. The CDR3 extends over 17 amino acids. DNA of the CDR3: TGTGCCAGCAGCGCCGGATGGACAGGGAGCTCCTACAATGAGCAGTTCTTC. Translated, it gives CASSAGWTGSSYNEQFF.

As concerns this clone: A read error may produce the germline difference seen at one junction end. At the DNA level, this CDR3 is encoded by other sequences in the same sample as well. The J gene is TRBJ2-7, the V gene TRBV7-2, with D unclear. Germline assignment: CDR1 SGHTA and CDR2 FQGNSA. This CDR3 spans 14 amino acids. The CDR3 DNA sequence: TGCGCCAGCAGCTTAGGCCAGACTTACTACGAGCAGTACTTC. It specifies CASSLGQTYYEQYF.

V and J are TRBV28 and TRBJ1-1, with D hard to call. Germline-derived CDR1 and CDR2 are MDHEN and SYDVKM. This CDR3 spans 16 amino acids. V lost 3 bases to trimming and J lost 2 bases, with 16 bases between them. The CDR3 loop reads CASSLGSALVNTEAFF. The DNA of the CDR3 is TGTGCCAGCAGTTTGGGATCCGCCTTGGTTAACACTGAAGCTTTCTTT.

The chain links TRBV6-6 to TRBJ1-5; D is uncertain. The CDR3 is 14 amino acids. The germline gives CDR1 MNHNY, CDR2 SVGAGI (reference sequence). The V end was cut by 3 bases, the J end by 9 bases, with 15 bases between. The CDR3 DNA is TGTGCCAGCAGTTATGCAGGAGCTGCTGGGCCCCAGCATTTT. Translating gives CASSYAGAAGPQHF.

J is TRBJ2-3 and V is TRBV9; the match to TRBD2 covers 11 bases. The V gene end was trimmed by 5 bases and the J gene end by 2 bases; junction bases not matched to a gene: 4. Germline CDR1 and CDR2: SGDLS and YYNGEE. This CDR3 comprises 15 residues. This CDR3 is CASRGLADPTDTQYF. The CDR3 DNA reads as TGTGCCAGCAGGGGACTAGCGGACCCCACAGATACGCAGTATTTT.

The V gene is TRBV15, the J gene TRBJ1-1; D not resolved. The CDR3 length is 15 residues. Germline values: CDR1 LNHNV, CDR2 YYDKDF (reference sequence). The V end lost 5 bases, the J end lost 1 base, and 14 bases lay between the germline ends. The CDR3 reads CATSLTLDRNTEAFF. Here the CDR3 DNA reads TGTGCCACCAGCTTAACTCTAGATAGGAACACTGAAGCTTTCTTT.

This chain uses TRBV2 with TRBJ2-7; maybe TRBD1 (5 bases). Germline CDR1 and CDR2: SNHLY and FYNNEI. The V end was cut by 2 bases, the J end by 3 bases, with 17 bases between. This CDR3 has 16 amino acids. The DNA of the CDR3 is TGTGCCAGCAGTGAATCAGGGCAGTTGATTAGCTACGAGCAGTACTTC. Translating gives CASSESGQLISYEQYF.

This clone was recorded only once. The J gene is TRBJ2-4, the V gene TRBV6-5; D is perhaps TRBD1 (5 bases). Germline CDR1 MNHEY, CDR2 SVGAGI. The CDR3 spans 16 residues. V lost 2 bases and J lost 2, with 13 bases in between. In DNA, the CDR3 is TGTGCCAGCAGTTACGGGGCGCCTGGGACCAAAAACATTCAGTACTTC. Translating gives CASSYGAPGTKNIQYF.

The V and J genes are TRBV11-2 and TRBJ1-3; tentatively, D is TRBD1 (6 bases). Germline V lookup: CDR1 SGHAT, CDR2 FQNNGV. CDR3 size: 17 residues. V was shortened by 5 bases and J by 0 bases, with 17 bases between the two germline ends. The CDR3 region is CASSPGTGQFSGNTIYF. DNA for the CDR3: TGTGCCAGCAGCCCGGGGACGGGACAATTCTCTGGAAACACCATATATTTT.

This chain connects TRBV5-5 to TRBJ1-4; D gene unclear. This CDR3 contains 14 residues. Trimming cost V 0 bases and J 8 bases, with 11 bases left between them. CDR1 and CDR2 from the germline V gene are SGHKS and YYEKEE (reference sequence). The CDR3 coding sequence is TGTGCCAGCAGCTTGGGAACGATAGACGAAAAACTGTTTTTT. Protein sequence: CASSLGTIDEKLFF.

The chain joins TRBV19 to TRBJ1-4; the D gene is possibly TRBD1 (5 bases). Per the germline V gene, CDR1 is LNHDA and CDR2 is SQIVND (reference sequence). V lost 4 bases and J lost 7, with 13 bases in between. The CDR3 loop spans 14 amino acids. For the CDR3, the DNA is TGTGCCAGTAGTAAGGGACCCGGCGGTGAAAAACTGTTTTTT. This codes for CASSKGPGGEKLFF.

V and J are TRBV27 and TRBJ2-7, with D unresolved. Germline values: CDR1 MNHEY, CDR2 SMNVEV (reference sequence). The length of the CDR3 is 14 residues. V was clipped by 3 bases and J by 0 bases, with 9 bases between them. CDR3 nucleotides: TGTGCCAGCAGTTTCCGCGGCAGCTCCTACGAGCAGTACTTC. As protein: CASSFRGSSYEQYF.

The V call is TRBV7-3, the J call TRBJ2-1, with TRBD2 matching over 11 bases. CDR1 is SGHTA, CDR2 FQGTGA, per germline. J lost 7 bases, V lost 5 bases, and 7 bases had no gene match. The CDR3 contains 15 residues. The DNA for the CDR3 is TGTGCCAGCAGCCTTGGACTAGCGGGCTTAAATGAGCAGTTCTTC. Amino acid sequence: CASSLGLAGLNEQFF.

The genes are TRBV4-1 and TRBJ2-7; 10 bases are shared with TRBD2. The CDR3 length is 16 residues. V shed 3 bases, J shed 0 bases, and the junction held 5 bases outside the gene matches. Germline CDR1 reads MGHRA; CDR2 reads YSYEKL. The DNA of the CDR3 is TGCGCCAGCAGCCAGATAAGCGGGAGGGGCTCCTACGAGCAGTACTTC. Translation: CASSQISGRGSYEQYF.

The DNA for the CDR3 is TGTGCCAGCAGCCAAACAGGGGGCGGCTACGAGCAGTACTTC. This translates into CASSQTGGGYEQYF. The chain recombines TRBV27 with TRBJ2-7, with 9 nucleotides matching TRBD1. V shed 6 bases, J shed 3 bases, and the junction held 6 bases outside the gene matches. The CDR3 is 14 residues long. CDR1 is MNHEY, CDR2 SMNVEV, per germline (reference sequence).

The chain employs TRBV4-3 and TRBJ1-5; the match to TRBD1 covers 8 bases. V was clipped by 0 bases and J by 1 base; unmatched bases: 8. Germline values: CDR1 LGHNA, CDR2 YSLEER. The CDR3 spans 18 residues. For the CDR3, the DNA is TGCGCCAGCAGCCAAGAACTGCAGGGGGCGTGGAGCAATCAGCCCCAGCATTTT. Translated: CASSQELQGAWSNQPQHF.

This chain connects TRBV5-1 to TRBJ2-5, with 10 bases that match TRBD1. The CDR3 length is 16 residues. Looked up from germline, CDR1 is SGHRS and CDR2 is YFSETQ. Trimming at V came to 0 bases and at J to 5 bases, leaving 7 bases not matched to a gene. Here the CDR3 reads CASSLDGTGVTETQYF. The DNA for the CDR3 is TGCGCCAGCAGCTTGGATGGGACAGGGGTGACGGAGACCCAGTACTTC.

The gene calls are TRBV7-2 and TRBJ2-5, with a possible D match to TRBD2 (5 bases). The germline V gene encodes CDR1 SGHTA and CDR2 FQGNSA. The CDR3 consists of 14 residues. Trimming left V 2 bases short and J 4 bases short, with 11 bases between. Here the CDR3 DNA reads TGTGCCAGCAGCTTAATGGGAGTTGTAGAGACCCAGTACTTC. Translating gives CASSLMGVVETQYF.

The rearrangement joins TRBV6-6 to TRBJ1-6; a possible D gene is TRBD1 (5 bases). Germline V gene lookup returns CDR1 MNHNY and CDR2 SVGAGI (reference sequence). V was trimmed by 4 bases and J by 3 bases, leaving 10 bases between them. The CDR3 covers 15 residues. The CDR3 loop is CASSWQGSYNSPLHF. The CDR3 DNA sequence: TGTGCCAGCAGTTGGCAGGGTAGCTATAATTCACCCCTCCACTTT.

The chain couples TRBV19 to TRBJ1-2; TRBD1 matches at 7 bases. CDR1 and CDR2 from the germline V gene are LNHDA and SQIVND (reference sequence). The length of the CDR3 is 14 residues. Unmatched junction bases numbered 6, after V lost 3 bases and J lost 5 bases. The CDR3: CASSIQGGGYGYTF. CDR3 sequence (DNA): TGTGCCAGTAGTATCCAAGGGGGCGGTTATGGCTACACCTTC.

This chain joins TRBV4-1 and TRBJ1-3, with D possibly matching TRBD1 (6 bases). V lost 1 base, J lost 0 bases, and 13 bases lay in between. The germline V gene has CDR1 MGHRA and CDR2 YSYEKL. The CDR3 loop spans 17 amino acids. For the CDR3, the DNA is TGCGCCAGCAGCCAAGTTCAGGGGCTTCTCTCTGGAAACACCATATATTTT. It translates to CASSQVQGLLSGNTIYF.

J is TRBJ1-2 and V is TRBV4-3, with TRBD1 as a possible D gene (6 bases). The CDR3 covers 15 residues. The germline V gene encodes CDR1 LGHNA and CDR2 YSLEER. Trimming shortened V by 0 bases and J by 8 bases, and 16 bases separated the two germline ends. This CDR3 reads CASSQEIGQGYGYTF. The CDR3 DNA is TGCGCCAGCAGCCAAGAAATCGGCCAGGGGTACGGCTACACCTTC.

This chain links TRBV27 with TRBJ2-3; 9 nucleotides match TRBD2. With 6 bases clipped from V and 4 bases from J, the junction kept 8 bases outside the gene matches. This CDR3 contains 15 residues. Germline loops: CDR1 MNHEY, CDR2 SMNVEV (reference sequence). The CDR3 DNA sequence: TGTGCCAGCAGGCTACTAGCGGGCTATCCAGATACGCAGTATTTT. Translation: CASRLLAGYPDTQYF.